Each of the 27 T cell receptor beta chains below was sequenced from the same sample in a study of blood T cell repertoires in COVID-19. TCRdb's copy holds only in-frame clones and misses some; the assay was immunoSEQ multiplex PCR. The sample shows about 220,000 clones, about 85% of them seen only once. The sample consisted of peripheral blood. The receptors derive from a man over 45 who had recovered from COVID-19.

The chain employs TRBV5-1 and TRBJ1-5; 10 bases match TRBD1. The germline CDR1 and CDR2 sequences are SGHRS and YFSETQ. CDR3 length: 14 residues. V shed 2 bases, J shed 7 bases, and the junction held 3 bases outside the gene matches. CDR3 nucleotide sequence: TGCGCCAGCAGCTTTGGGACAGGGGACCAGCCCCAGCATTTT. This sequence encodes CASSFGTGDQPQHF. Based on the CDR3 plus reference TRBV5-1 and TRBJ1-5, the full variable domain is KAGVTQTPRYLIKTRGQQVTLSCSPISGHRSVSWYQQTPGQGLQFLFEYFSETQRNKGNFPGRFSGRQFSNSRSEMNVSTLELGDSALYLCASSFGTGDQPQHFGDGTRLSIL.

This rearrangement joins TRBV12-3 or TRBV12-4 to TRBJ2-1; D may be TRBD1 (6 bases). This CDR3 region has 13 residues. V was shortened by 7 bases and J by 5 bases, with 12 bases between the two germline ends. CDR3 loop: CASKPDRNNEQFF. CDR3 nucleotide sequence: TGTGCCAGCAAACCGGACAGAAACAATGAGCAGTTCTTC.

This chain uses TRBV5-1 with TRBJ2-7; 11 nucleotides align to TRBD1. The CDR3 has 16 residues. Germline lookup yields CDR1 SGHRS and CDR2 YFSETQ. The V and J ends lost 4 bases and 3 bases, in that order; junction bases with no gene match: 9. Written as DNA, the CDR3 is TGCGCCAGCAGCGACGGGACAGGGGGATTTAACTACGAGCAGTACTTC. This encodes CASSDGTGGFNYEQYF. The full variable domain, completed using reference TRBV5-1 and TRBJ2-7, is KAGVTQTPRYLIKTRGQQVTLSCSPISGHRSVSWYQQTPGQGLQFLFEYFSETQRNKGNFPGRFSGRQFSNSRSEMNVSTLELGDSALYLCASSDGTGGFNYEQYFGPGTRLTVT.

The gene calls are TRBV4-1 and TRBJ2-7, with 7 bases aligning to TRBD2. V lost 0 bases to trimming and J lost 2 bases; unmatched junction nucleotides: 10. In germline, CDR1 is MGHRA, CDR2 YSYEKL. This CDR3 is 17 amino acids long. The chain's CDR3 is CASSQDYVSSGPYEQYF. DNA of the CDR3: TGCGCCAGCAGCCAAGATTACGTATCTAGCGGTCCCTACGAGCAGTACTTC.

The chain uses TRBV19 and TRBJ2-2, with TRBD1 identical over 11 bases. V lost 3 bases, J lost 6 bases, and 6 bases stayed unmatched. Germline V gene lookup returns CDR1 LNHDA and CDR2 SQIVND (reference sequence). The CDR3 runs 16 residues. This CDR3 reads CASSIGQGALSGELFF. DNA for the CDR3: TGTGCCAGTAGTATCGGACAGGGGGCTCTTTCCGGGGAGCTGTTTTTT.

CDR3 amino acids: CAWGGTADGNTIYF. The CDR3 DNA sequence: TGTGCCTGGGGGGGGACAGCGGATGGAAACACCATATATTTT. This chain links TRBV30 with TRBJ1-3, with 7 bases fitting TRBD1. Germline CDR1 and CDR2: GTSNPN and SVGIG (reference sequence). This CDR3 is 14 amino acids long. V lost 5 bases and J lost 3; bases outside the gene matches: 7. Full variable domain (remainder filled in from reference TRBV30 and TRBJ1-3): SQTIHQWPATLVQPVGSPLSLECTVEGTSNPNLYWYRQAAGRGLQLLFYSVGIGQISSEVPQNLSASRPQDRQFILSSKKLLLSDSGFYLCAWGGTADGNTIYFGEGSWLTVV.

The rearrangement joins TRBV28 to TRBJ1-3, with D possibly matching TRBD1 (6 bases). Germline V CDR1 and CDR2: MDHEN, SYDVKM. Trimming pared 5 bases from V and 5 bases from J, leaving 16 bases between. The CDR3 has 15 amino acids. CDR3 residues: CASSQQGLFRNTIYF. The CDR3 DNA follows: TGTGCCAGCAGTCAACAGGGTCTCTTTAGAAACACCATATATTTT. The entire variable domain, with the rest obtained from reference TRBV28 and TRBJ1-3, is as follows: DVKVTQSSRYLVKRTGEKVFLECVQDMDHENMFWYRQDPGLGLRLIYFSYDVKMKEKGDIPEGYSVSREKKERFSLILESASTNQTSMYLCASSQQGLFRNTIYFGEGSWLTVV.

This clone was seen a single time. The gene calls are TRBV27 and TRBJ1-1; possible D gene TRBD1, 6 bases. CDR1 and CDR2 from the germline V gene are MNHEY and SMNVEV (reference sequence). The CDR3 contains 15 residues. With 7 bases removed from V and 3 bases from J, the gap between germline ends came to 18 bases. CDR3 region: CASTSLGAGDTEAFF. DNA for the CDR3: TGTGCCAGCACCTCCTTGGGGGCAGGGGACACTGAAGCTTTCTTT.

This chain uses TRBV3-1 (or the pseudogene TRBV3-2) with TRBJ2-1; 14 bases are a match to TRBD2. V dropped 2 bases and J dropped 6; count of bases not matched to a gene: 3. Per germline, CDR1 LGHDT and CDR2 YNNKEL (reference sequence). This CDR3 is 16 amino acids long. CDR3 loop: CASSQWTSGRFNEQFF. CDR3 in DNA: TGTGCCAGCAGCCAATGGACTAGCGGGAGGTTCAATGAGCAGTTCTTC.

The CDR3 DNA is TGTGCCAGTAGCCCTAGCGGACGCACCGGGGAGCTGTTTTTT. This gives the protein CASSPSGRTGELFF. V and J are TRBV19 and TRBJ2-2, with 7 bases identical to TRBD2. V gave up 6 bases and J gave up 4 bases; unmatched junction bases: 5. The CDR3 totals 14 residues. The germline V gene encodes CDR1 LNHDA and CDR2 SQIVND (reference sequence).

This clone was picked up one time. The chain uses TRBV6-1 and TRBJ1-6, with D possibly matching TRBD1 (5 bases). Germline V gives CDR1 MNHNS, CDR2 SASEGT. Trimming cost V 2 bases and J 0 bases, with 11 bases left between them. The CDR3 is 17 residues long. CDR3 DNA sequence: TGTGCCAGCAGTGAATGGGACTTGAGCTCCTATAATTCACCCCTCCACTTT. Its protein is CASSEWDLSSYNSPLHF.

V usage is TRBV18 and J usage is TRBJ1-1; the D is unclear. CDR1 is KGHSH and CDR2 is LQKENI in the germline V gene. This CDR3 spans 12 amino acids. The V gene lost 2 bases and the J gene lost 6 bases, with 7 bases spanning the gap. This chain's CDR3 is CASSPWRAEAFF. In DNA form, the CDR3 reads TGTGCCAGCTCACCATGGAGGGCTGAAGCTTTCTTT. Full variable domain (outside the CDR3, taken from reference TRBV18 and TRBJ1-1): NAGVMQNPRHLVRRRGQEARLRCSPMKGHSHVYWYRQLPEEGLKFMVYLQKENIIDESGMPKERFSAEFPKEGPSILRIQQVVRGDSAAYFCASSPWRAEAFFGQGTRLTVV.

The chain couples TRBV2 to TRBJ2-4; maybe TRBD2 (5 bases). V was clipped by 5 bases and J by 5 bases, with 10 bases between them. CDR3 length: 13 residues. Germline CDR1 SNHLY, CDR2 FYNNEI. CDR3 sequence reads: CASSWRGQNIQYF. The CDR3 DNA is TGTGCCAGCAGTTGGAGAGGGCAAAACATTCAGTACTTC.

DNA of the CDR3: TGTGCCAGCAGCCAAGACCACGGGGCAGGGGTACAAGAGACCCAGTACTTC. As protein: CASSQDHGAGVQETQYF. The chain employs TRBV14 and TRBJ2-5; weak D call: TRBD1 (6 bases). V dropped 0 bases and J dropped 2 bases, with 16 bases sitting between them. Germline lookup yields CDR1 SGHDN and CDR2 FVKESK. The CDR3 consists of 17 residues.

The V and J genes are TRBV2 and TRBJ2-5; 11 bases match TRBD1. The CDR3 is 16 amino acids. Germline CDR1 is SNHLY and CDR2 is FYNNEI. With V trimmed by 5 bases and J by 5 bases, 10 bases remained unmatched. The CDR3 DNA reads as TGTGCCAGCAGTCGGACAGGGGGCCTAGGATTGGAGACCCAGTACTTC. The encoded protein is CASSRTGGLGLETQYF.

This chain connects TRBV7-8 to TRBJ2-7, with D uncertain. Trimming took 0 bases from V and 3 from J, leaving 6 bases between them. Germline-derived CDR1 and CDR2 are SGHVS and FQNEAQ. CDR3 length: 13 amino acids. The CDR3 DNA is TGTGCCAGCAGCTTAGCACTCGACTACGAGCAGTACTTC. Amino acids: CASSLALDYEQYF.

The chain has TRBV2 and TRBJ2-3; TRBD2 matches at 7 bases. This CDR3 is 15 amino acids long. Germline trimming cut 8 bases from V and 2 bases from J; bases unmatched to any gene: 10. Germline CDR1 SNHLY, CDR2 FYNNEI. DNA for the CDR3: TGTGCCAGCGGACCCGGGACTACAGACACAGATACGCAGTATTTT. Protein sequence: CASGPGTTDTDTQYF.

V is TRBV29-1 and J is TRBJ2-1, with TRBD2 matching 7 bases. Trimming removed 6 bases from V and 0 bases from J; junction bases left unmatched: 8. CDR3 size: 15 residues. Looked up from germline, CDR1 is SQVTM and CDR2 is ANQGSEA. CDR3: CSVAGRGSSYNEQFF. Here the CDR3 DNA reads TGCAGCGTCGCGGGGCGGGGGAGCTCCTACAATGAGCAGTTCTTC.

The CDR3 DNA reads as TGTGCCAGCAGCGCTTCACCGGGACAGGGAAACACCATATATTTT. Protein: CASSASPGQGNTIYF. The chain joins TRBV9 to TRBJ1-3, with TRBD1 matching 7 bases. The CDR3 totals 15 residues. V lost 3 bases, J lost 4 bases, and 7 bases stayed unmatched. The germline CDR1 and CDR2 sequences are SGDLS and YYNGEE. The full variable domain, with the rest looked up from reference TRBV9 and TRBJ1-3, is DSGVTQTPKHLITATGQRVTLRCSPRSGDLSVYWYQQSLDQGLQFLIQYYNGEERAKGNILERFSAQQFPDLHSELNLSSLELGDSALYFCASSASPGQGNTIYFGEGSWLTVV.

The V and J genes are TRBV2 and TRBJ2-1, with 15 bases lining up with TRBD2. V lost 6 bases to trimming and J lost 7 bases; unmatched junction nucleotides: 4. This CDR3 is 15 amino acids long. Looked up from germline, CDR1 is SNHLY and CDR2 is FYNNEI. CDR3 DNA: TGTGCCAGCAGACTGGGACTAGCGGGAGGAAATGAGCAGTTCTTC. The encoded protein is CASRLGLAGGNEQFF.

V usage is TRBV28 and J usage is TRBJ2-7; 7 bases agree with TRBD2. The CDR3 spans 14 residues. After removal of 3 bases from V and 3 bases from J, the junction contained 5 bases not matched to a gene. CDR1 and CDR2 from the germline V gene are MDHEN and SYDVKM. Written as DNA, the CDR3 is TGTGCCAGCAGTTTGGCGGGGAGGGGCTACGAGCAGTACTTC. Its protein is CASSLAGRGYEQYF.

This clone showed up just a few times. This CDR3 reads CASSLKGLAGDNEQFF. Here the CDR3 DNA reads TGTGCCAGCAGCTTGAAGGGACTAGCGGGAGATAATGAGCAGTTCTTC. The chain employs TRBV5-5 and TRBJ2-1; 14 nucleotides align to TRBD2. V gave up 1 base and J gave up 7 bases; unmatched junction bases: 4. Germline V CDR1 and CDR2: SGHKS, YYEKEE (reference sequence). The CDR3 spans 16 residues.

The chain links TRBV5-4 to TRBJ1-6, with 10 bases aligning to TRBD1. Germline-derived CDR1 and CDR2 are SGHNT and YYREEE (reference sequence). This CDR3 is 15 amino acids long. V shed 3 bases and J 7 bases; nucleotides not matched to a gene: 4. The CDR3 reads CASSSKGQGNSPLHF. The CDR3 DNA reads TGTGCCAGCAGCTCAAAGGGACAGGGGAATTCACCCCTCCACTTT.

The chain couples TRBV30 to TRBJ2-7; a weak D match, TRBD1 (5 bases). Trimming removed 3 bases at V and 5 bases at J, with 17 bases between. The CDR3 contains 14 residues. CDR1 GTSNPN and CDR2 SVGIG come from the germline V gene (reference sequence). CDR3 DNA sequence: TGTGCCTGGAGAAGGGCCCTAAGGGGCGACGAGCAGTACTTC. This gives the protein CAWRRALRGDEQYF.

The genes are TRBV7-9 and TRBJ2-7; 9 nucleotides line up with TRBD1. V shed 7 bases and J 3 bases; nucleotides not matched to a gene: 7. The CDR3 runs to 14 residues. CDR1 is SEHNR, CDR2 FQNEAQ, per germline (reference sequence). CDR3 residues: CASTRQGGGYEQYF. CDR3 nucleotides: TGTGCCAGCACTAGACAGGGGGGCGGCTACGAGCAGTACTTC.

The chain links TRBV28 to TRBJ2-7, with unresolved D. The V and J ends lost 4 bases and 1 base respectively, with 8 bases between them. Germline lookup yields CDR1 MDHEN and CDR2 SYDVKM. The CDR3 contains 13 residues. The CDR3: CASSSTISYEQYF. The CDR3 DNA is TGTGCCAGCAGTTCCACTATATCCTACGAGCAGTACTTC.

The sample holds one count of this clone. The chain uses TRBV3-1 (or the pseudogene TRBV3-2) and TRBJ2-5, with 10 bases matching TRBD2. The V segment lost 0 bases and the J segment 3 bases; nucleotides outside the gene matches: 7. Germline loops: CDR1 LGHDT, CDR2 YNNKEL (reference sequence). The CDR3 spans 17 residues. CDR3 protein: CASSQDVSGRGEETQYF. The CDR3 DNA follows: TGTGCCAGCAGCCAAGATGTGAGCGGGAGGGGGGAAGAGACCCAGTACTTC.